This is a list of T cell receptor beta chains from one sample in a study of blood T cell repertoires in COVID-19. This table comes from immunoSEQ multiplex PCR, and its TCRdb copy is limited to in-frame clones, with some not included. The table lists approximately 77,000 clones, roughly 88% of them singletons, with 2% in the top ten. Sequencing used peripheral blood. These receptors all stem from a man aged 30-40 years with acute or convalescent COVID-19. CDR3s include the opening cysteine and the closing phenylalanine or tryptophan. The order of the fields is J gene, D gene, V gene, clone size, CDR3 DNA, CDR3 protein. D genes are given only for firm matches. Only part of the rows carry a size: once, few, many, or a class if the clone is expanded.

TRBJ2-1 | TRBD2 | TRBV18 | NA | TGTGCCAGCTCACCACCGACTAGCCTGAGCTCCTACAATGAGCAGTTCTTC | CASSPPTSLSSYNEQFF
TRBJ2-7 | TRBD2 | TRBV27 | NA | TGTGCCAGCAGTTTACGGACGGGCGGACTAGCGGGAGGGGCGTACGAGCAGTACTTC | CASSLRTGGLAGGAYEQYF
TRBJ2-7 | NA | TRBV3-1/TRBV3-2 | NA | TGTGCCAGCAGCCAAGATCCCCTCGGAGGGCAGTACTTC | CASSQDPLGGQYF
TRBJ1-2 | TRBD1 | TRBV4-2 | NA | TGTGCCAGCAGCCAAGAACAGGGGGCTTTAGGCTACACCTTC | CASSQEQGALGYTF
TRBJ1-3 | TRBD1 | TRBV7-9 | NA | TGTGCCAGCATGGACAGGGGAAACACCATATATTTT | CASMDRGNTIYF
TRBJ1-2 | NA | TRBV2 | NA | TGTGCCAGCAGACGATCGCCCGGGGGACTCGTAGGCTACACCTTC | CASRRSPGGLVGYTF
TRBJ2-6 | TRBD1 | TRBV24-1 | NA | TGTGCCACCAGTGATACCCGGACAGGGACTGGGGCCAACGTCCTGACTTTC | CATSDTRTGTGANVLTF
TRBJ2-3 | TRBD1 | TRBV2 | NA | TGTGCCAGCCAAAGACAGGGTATAACAGATACGCAGTATTTT | CASQRQGITDTQYF
TRBJ2-3 | TRBD1 | TRBV24-1 | NA | TGTGCCACCAGTGTTGGAGACAGGGATTCAGATACGCAGTATTTT | CATSVGDRDSDTQYF
TRBJ1-1 | NA | TRBV9 | NA | TGTGCCAGCAGCCCGCGAGTAACAGGGGAAGCTTTCTTT | CASSPRVTGEAFF
TRBJ2-1 | TRBD2 | TRBV4-2 | NA | TGTGCCAGCAGCCAAGTGGCGGGAGTCGCATCCTACAATGAGCAGTTCTTC | CASSQVAGVASYNEQFF
TRBJ1-5 | NA | TRBV7-9 | NA | TGTGCCAGCAGCCCAACGGCGGGCCTCAATCAGCCCCAGCATTTT | CASSPTAGLNQPQHF
TRBJ1-1 | NA | TRBV10-3 | NA | TGTGCCATCGGAAGGGGTATGACTGAAGCTTTCTTT | CAIGRGMTEAFF
TRBJ1-2 | TRBD1 | TRBV27 | NA | TGTGCCAGCAGACCGGGACAGGGATACTATGGCTACACCTTC | CASRPGQGYYGYTF
TRBJ2-1 | TRBD1 | TRBV7-2 | NA | TGTGCCAGCAGCGCTCGGGACAGGGGCGTAAATGAGCAGTTCTTC | CASSARDRGVNEQFF
TRBJ2-3 | NA | TRBV5-1 | NA | TGCGCCAGCAGCTTGGTAGCGGTCGGATTTACAGATACGCAGTATTTT | CASSLVAVGFTDTQYF
TRBJ2-3 | TRBD1 | TRBV6-5 | once | TGTGCCAGCAGAATGACAGGGGGCGCAGATACGCAGTATTTT | CASRMTGGADTQYF
TRBJ2-6 | NA | TRBV6-6 | NA | TGTGCCAGCAGAACAAAATCTGGGGCCAACGTCCTGACTTTC | CASRTKSGANVLTF
TRBJ1-1 | NA | TRBV24-1 | NA | TGTGCCACCAGTGACTCACACCCGAAAGCTTTCTTT | CATSDSHPKAFF
TRBJ2-2 | NA | TRBV18 | NA | TGTGCCAGCTCACCCTGGGCCGAAAACACCGGGGAGCTGTTTTTT | CASSPWAENTGELFF
TRBJ1-5 | NA | TRBV27 | NA | TGTGCCAGCAGTTACAGGGAGTTCAGTCAGCCCCAGCATTTT | CASSYREFSQPQHF
TRBJ2-1 | TRBD2 | TRBV7-2 | NA | TGTGCCAGCAGCGCGCTGCCGGGACTAGCGGGAGGCAATGAGCAGTTCTTC | CASSALPGLAGGNEQFF
TRBJ1-3 | TRBD1 | TRBV7-2 | NA | TGTGCCAGCAGCTCCCCGGGACAGGGGTGGGGAAACACCATATATTTT | CASSSPGQGWGNTIYF
TRBJ1-1 | NA | TRBV11-2 | NA | TGTGCCAGCAGCTTAGGAGTGAACACTGAAGCTTTCTTT | CASSLGVNTEAFF
TRBJ1-2 | NA | TRBV7-9 | NA | TGTGCCAGCAGCTTCGCCCGGGTTCCCTATGGCTACACCTTC | CASSFARVPYGYTF
TRBJ1-1 | TRBD1 | TRBV9 | NA | TGTGCCAGCAGCGAGGGACAGACTGAAGCTTTCTTT | CASSEGQTEAFF
TRBJ2-1 | NA | TRBV6-1 | NA | TGTGCCAGCAGTGTGGCAGGGGTAGGAGTAAATGGGTTTTACAATGAGCAGTTCTTC | CASSVAGVGVNGFYNEQFF
TRBJ2-3 | NA | TRBV4-1 | NA | TGCGCCAGCAGCCAAGACTGGGCTAGCCAAAGCACAGATACGCAGTATTTT | CASSQDWASQSTDTQYF
TRBJ2-5 | NA | TRBV29-1 | few | TGCAGCGTTGAAGATCCCTTGTACCAAGAGACCCAGTACTTC | CSVEDPLYQETQYF
TRBJ1-2 | NA | TRBV28 | NA | TGTGCCAGCAGTTCTCTTCCACCCTGGGAGGATGGCTACACCTTC | CASSSLPPWEDGYTF
TRBJ1-2 | NA | TRBV20-1 | NA | TGCAGTGCTGAGGCGGGAAACGGCTACACCTTC | CSAEAGNGYTF
TRBJ1-2 | TRBD1 | TRBV12-3/TRBV12-4 | NA | TGTGCCAGCACCCAACAGGGGGGTGCTGGCTACACCTTC | CASTQQGGAGYTF
TRBJ1-2 | NA | TRBV4-3 | few | TGCGCCAGCAGCCAAGATCCCAGGGAGGCCAGTTATGGCTACACCTTC | CASSQDPREASYGYTF
TRBJ2-1 | NA | TRBV6-5 | NA | TGTGCCAGCAGTTCACGGCGAGGAAGCTCCTACAATGAGCAGTTCTTC | CASSSRRGSSYNEQFF
TRBJ2-5 | TRBD2 | TRBV11-2 | NA | TGTGCCAGCAGGCGCCCTAGCGGGGTTCAAGAGACCCAGTACTTC | CASRRPSGVQETQYF
TRBJ1-4 | NA | TRBV30 | NA | TGTGCCTGGAGTGTTTCGGGAGAGGATGAAAAACTGTTTTTT | CAWSVSGEDEKLFF
TRBJ1-2 | NA | TRBV10-3 | NA | TGTGCCATCAGTGAGTCGGGAGGGACGCCCTATGGCTACACCTTC | CAISESGGTPYGYTF
TRBJ1-5 | NA | TRBV7-6 | NA | TGTGCCAGCAGCTTAAGTCCCCGGGGGAATCAGCCCCAGCATTTT | CASSLSPRGNQPQHF
TRBJ1-1 | NA | TRBV14 | NA | TGTGCCAGCAGCCAAGATTGGGGGCGCGCTTTCTTT | CASSQDWGRAFF
TRBJ1-1 | TRBD1 | TRBV7-3 | once | TGTGCCAGTAAATACGGGACAGGGGACACTGAAGCTTTCTTT | CASKYGTGDTEAFF
TRBJ2-2 | NA | TRBV2 | NA | TGTGCCAGCAGTCCGACTTGGAGCGGGGAGCTGTTTTTT | CASSPTWSGELFF
TRBJ2-1 | NA | TRBV6-6 | NA | TGTGCCAGCAGTCCCTTCGGGACACGGTACAATGAGCAGTTCTTC | CASSPFGTRYNEQFF
TRBJ1-1 | NA | TRBV6-2/TRBV6-3 | few | TGTGCCAGCAGCCGGGGGGGAAGGGGTACTGAAGCTTTCTTT | CASSRGGRGTEAFF
TRBJ1-5 | NA | TRBV7-2 | NA | TGTGCCAGCAGCTTTGGACAGACTAGCAATCAGCCCCAGCATTTT | CASSFGQTSNQPQHF
TRBJ2-1 | TRBD1 | TRBV25-1 | NA | TGTGCCAGATGGGACAGGGGGCGGAATGAGCAGTTCTTC | CARWDRGRNEQFF
TRBJ1-2 | TRBD1 | TRBV3-1/TRBV3-2 | NA | TGTGCCAGCAGCCAAGGTGGGACAGGGATCATCTATGGCTACACCTTC | CASSQGGTGIIYGYTF
TRBJ1-5 | NA | TRBV5-3 | NA | TGTGCCAGAAGGGATTGTCGAGGAAACAATCAGCCCCAGCATTTT | CARRDCRGNNQPQHF
TRBJ1-2 | NA | TRBV30 | NA | TGTGCCTGGAGTGTTCGACAGTCCTTCGAAACCAACTATGGCTACACCTTC | CAWSVRQSFETNYGYTF
TRBJ2-2 | NA | TRBV4-1 | NA | TGCGCCAGCAGCCAAGTAGTCGGAAGCGCCGGGGAGCTGTTTTTT | CASSQVVGSAGELFF
TRBJ2-4 | NA | TRBV3-1/TRBV3-2 | NA | TGTGCCAGCAGCCAAGGGCCTAGCGACAAAAACATTCAGTACTTC | CASSQGPSDKNIQYF
TRBJ2-1 | NA | TRBV27 | NA | TGTGCCAGCAGATCAGGGTACAGCTCCTACAATGAGCAGTTCTTC | CASRSGYSSYNEQFF
TRBJ2-2 | NA | TRBV9 | once | TGTGCCAGCAGCCCAACGAGGGGGACCGCGAACACCGGGGAGCTGTTTTTT | CASSPTRGTANTGELFF
TRBJ1-2 | NA | TRBV6-6 | NA | TGTGCCAGCAGTACCCCTCGGGACAACTTAGGAAAGGGCTACACCTTC | CASSTPRDNLGKGYTF
TRBJ2-5 | TRBD2 | TRBV7-7 | NA | TGTGCTAGCAGCTCGCTAGCGGGAGTAGAGACCCAGTACTTC | CASSSLAGVETQYF
TRBJ1-2 | NA | TRBV11-2 | NA | TGTGCCAGCAGCTTTTCAGGGGTTGGCTACACCTTC | CASSFSGVGYTF
TRBJ2-7 | NA | TRBV18 | few | TGTGCCAGCTCACCGACTCTCGGAGAGGGCACCAACGAGCAGTACTTC | CASSPTLGEGTNEQYF
TRBJ2-1 | NA | TRBV6-5 | NA | TGTGCCAGCAGTCCGTTTCGAGGTAATGAGCAGTTCTTC | CASSPFRGNEQFF
TRBJ2-1 | TRBD2 | TRBV6-4 | NA | TGTGCCAGCAGCATCTCACTAGCGGGAGGGAGAGAAGAGGAGTTCTTC | CASSISLAGGREEEFF
TRBJ1-2 | TRBD1 | TRBV2 | NA | TGTGCCAGCAGAAAGGACAGGGCGAGCGGCTACACCTTC | CASRKDRASGYTF
TRBJ1-5 | NA | TRBV7-9 | NA | TGTGCCAGAGCGGGGGGTAGGTACTATTTT | CARAGGRYYF